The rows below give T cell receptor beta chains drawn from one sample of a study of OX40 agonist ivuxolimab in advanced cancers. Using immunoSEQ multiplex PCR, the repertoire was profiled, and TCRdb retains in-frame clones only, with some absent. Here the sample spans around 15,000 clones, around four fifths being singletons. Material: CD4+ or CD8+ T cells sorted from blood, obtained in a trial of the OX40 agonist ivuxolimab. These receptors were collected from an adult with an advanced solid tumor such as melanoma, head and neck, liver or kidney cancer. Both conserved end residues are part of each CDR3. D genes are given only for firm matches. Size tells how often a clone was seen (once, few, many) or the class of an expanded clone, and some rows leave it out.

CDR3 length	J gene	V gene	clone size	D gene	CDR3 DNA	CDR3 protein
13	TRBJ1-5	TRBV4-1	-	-	TGCGCCAGCAGCCAAGGTCGCAATCAGCCCCAGCATTTT	CASSQGRNQPQHF
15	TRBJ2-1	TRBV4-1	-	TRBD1	TGCGCCAGCACCAGGGACAGCGGCTCCTACAATGAGCAGTTCTTC	CASTRDSGSYNEQFF
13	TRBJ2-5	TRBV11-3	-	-	TGTGCCAGCGGCCCACCTGGCCAAGAGACCCAGTACTTC	CASGPPGQETQYF
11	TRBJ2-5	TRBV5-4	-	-	TGTGCCAGCAGCTCCCAAGAGACCCAGTACTTC	CASSSQETQYF
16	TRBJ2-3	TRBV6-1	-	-	TGTGCCAGCAGTGAACAGAGAGGGTCTTTGGCAGATACGCAGTATTTT	CASSEQRGSLADTQYF
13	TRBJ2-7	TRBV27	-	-	TGTGCCAGCAGTTTAACGGCAAAGCGGGAGCAGTACTTC	CASSLTAKREQYF
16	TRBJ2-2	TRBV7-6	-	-	TGTGCCAGCAGCTCTTATCCCGGACCCAACACCGGGGAGCTGTTTTTT	CASSSYPGPNTGELFF
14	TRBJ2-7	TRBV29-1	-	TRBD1	TGCAGCGTAAGGCCGGGACAGGGTTCTCACGAGCAGTACTTC	CSVRPGQGSHEQYF
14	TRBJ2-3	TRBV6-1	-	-	TGTGCCAGCGTCGAGGGAATAGAAGCAGATACGCAGTATTTT	CASVEGIEADTQYF
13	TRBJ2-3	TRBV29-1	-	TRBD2	TGCAGCGCCGGGACTAGCGTCACAGATACGCAGTATTTT	CSAGTSVTDTQYF
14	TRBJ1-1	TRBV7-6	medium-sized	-	TGTGCCAGCAGTAAGGAGGAAACGAACACTGAAGCTTTCTTT	CASSKEETNTEAFF
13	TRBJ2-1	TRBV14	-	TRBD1	TGTGCCAGCAGCCAAGATTACAGGGGAGCGCAGTTCTTC	CASSQDYRGAQFF
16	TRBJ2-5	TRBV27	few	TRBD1	TGTGCCAGCAGTCCCTGGACAGGTGCGATCCAAGAGACCCAGTACTTC	CASSPWTGAIQETQYF
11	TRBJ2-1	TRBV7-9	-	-	TGTGCCAGCAGCGATTACAATGAGCAGTTCTTC	CASSDYNEQFF
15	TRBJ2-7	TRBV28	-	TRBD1	TGTGCCAGCAGTTTGACAGGGTCTCTGTTTTACGAGCAGTACTTC	CASSLTGSLFYEQYF
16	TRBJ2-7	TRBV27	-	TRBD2	TGTGCCAGCAGACCCCTCCCAGCGGGAACCGCCTACGAGCAGTACTTC	CASRPLPAGTAYEQYF
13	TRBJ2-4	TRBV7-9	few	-	TGTGCCAGCGGTCAAGCTCTCTCGGGCATTCAGTACTTC	CASGQALSGIQYF
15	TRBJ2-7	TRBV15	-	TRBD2	TGTGCCACCAGATTGACTAGCGGGATAGCCTACGAGCAGTACTTC	CATRLTSGIAYEQYF
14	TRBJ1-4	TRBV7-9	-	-	TGTGCCAGCGACAAGGGGGGCTCTAATGAAAAACTGTTTTTT	CASDKGGSNEKLFF
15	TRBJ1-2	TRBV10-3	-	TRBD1	TGTGCCATCAGAAAACAGGGGGCTGTTTGGTATGGCTACACCTTC	CAIRKQGAVWYGYTF
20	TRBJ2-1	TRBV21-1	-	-	TGTGCCAGCAGCAAAAGGGGCCTAGCGGGCGGGGGGGTGTCAGGGAATGAGCAGTTCTTC	CASSKRGLAGGGVSGNEQFF
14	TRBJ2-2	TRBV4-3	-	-	TGCGCCAGCAGCCAAGATGAGGGGTCCGGGGAGCTGTTTTTT	CASSQDEGSGELFF
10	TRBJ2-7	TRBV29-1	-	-	TGCAGCGTTGTCCACTTCGAGCAGTACTTC	CSVVHFEQYF
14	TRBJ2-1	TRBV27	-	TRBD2	TGTGCCAGCAGCTTACTAGCGAGGGGCAATGAGCAGTTCTTC	CASSLLARGNEQFF
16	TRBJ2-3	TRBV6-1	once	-	TGTGCCAGCAGTGATTATTCGGGGGTAGGAGCAGATACGCAGTATTTT	CASSDYSGVGADTQYF
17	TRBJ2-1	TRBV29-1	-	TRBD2	TGCAGCGTTGAAGATAAGGCTAGCGGGAGGGCCCGCGATGAGCAGTTCTTC	CSVEDKASGRARDEQFF
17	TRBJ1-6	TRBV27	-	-	TGTGCCAGCAGTTTATGGACCAGTAGCTCCTATAATTCACCCCTCCACTTT	CASSLWTSSSYNSPLHF
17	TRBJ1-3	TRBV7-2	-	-	TGTGCCAGCAGCTTAGGTTTTGGAGGGAACTCTGGAAACACCATATATTTT	CASSLGFGGNSGNTIYF
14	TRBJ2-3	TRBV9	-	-	TGTGCCAGCAGCGTAGATAACGAGTGGGTTACGCAGTATTTT	CASSVDNEWVTQYF
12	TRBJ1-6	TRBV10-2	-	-	TGCGCCAGCAGTCTACAGGGTTCACCCCTCCACTTT	CASSLQGSPLHF
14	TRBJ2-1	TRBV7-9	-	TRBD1	TGTGCCAGCAAGCAACAGGGGCGACACAATGAGCAGTTCTTC	CASKQQGRHNEQFF
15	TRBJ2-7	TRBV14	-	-	TGTGCCAGCAGCCAATCCTATCTGACCCTTTACGAGCAGTACTTC	CASSQSYLTLYEQYF
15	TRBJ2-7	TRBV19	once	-	TGTGCCAGTAGTCTGATCGGCGGGACCGCCTACGAGCAGTACTTC	CASSLIGGTAYEQYF
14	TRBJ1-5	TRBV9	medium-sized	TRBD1	TGTGCCAGCAGCGCGGGGGACAGGTATCAGCCCCAGCATTTT	CASSAGDRYQPQHF
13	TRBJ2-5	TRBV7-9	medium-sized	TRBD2	TGTGCCAGCATCCCTAGCGGCAAAGAGACCCAGTACTTC	CASIPSGKETQYF
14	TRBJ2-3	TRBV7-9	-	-	TGTGCCAGCAGCTTAGCGCCGAGGGGAGATACGCAGTATTTT	CASSLAPRGDTQYF
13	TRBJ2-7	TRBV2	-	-	TGTGCCAGCACGGAGGCCCAGCGCTACGAGCAGTACTTC	CASTEAQRYEQYF
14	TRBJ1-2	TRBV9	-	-	TGTGCCAGCAGCCCGTACGGGAATAACTATGGCTACACCTTC	CASSPYGNNYGYTF
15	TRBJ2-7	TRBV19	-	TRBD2	TGTGCCAGTAGTATAGGGACTAGCGGATACTACGAGCAGTACTTC	CASSIGTSGYYEQYF
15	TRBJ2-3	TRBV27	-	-	TGTGCCAGCAGTTTATACGGGTCTAGCACAGATACGCAGTATTTT	CASSLYGSSTDTQYF